These 17 T cell receptor beta chains were sequenced from one sample in a study of regulatory T cells in long-lasting Graves disease. Indicated time point: persistent/refractory GD, antithyroid drugs over 5 years with positive TRAb. With RNA extracted from PBMCs as input, the TCR library was made. Relying on iRepertoire HTBI primers and Arm-PCR of CDR3 regions, the team built TCR beta libraries. Each CDR3 protein is one row after TCRdb ran MiXCR on the multiplex PCR reads. The sample lists 400,000 to 500,000 distinct CDR3 sequences, roughly 23% occurring once. The source material was peripheral blood mononuclear cells (PBMCs), sampled when the disease was refractory, from a patient treated with antithyroid drugs. The receptors originated from a female donor with Graves disease.

This clonotype showed up many times. The chain carries TRBV20-1 and TRBJ2-7, with TRBD1 as a possible D gene (5 bases). Trimming took 3 bases from V and 3 from J, leaving 15 bases between them. There are 14 residues in the CDR3. Looked up from germline, CDR1 is DFQATT and CDR2 is SNEGSKA (reference sequence). The CDR3 loop is CSASSGRVNYEQYF. CDR3 in DNA: TGCAGTGCTAGCAGTGGCAGGGTAAACTACGAGCAGTACTTC.

The rearrangement links TRBV20-1 to TRBJ1-3; D ambiguous. Germline CDR1 and CDR2: DFQATT and SNEGSKA (reference sequence). V was trimmed by 6 bases and J by 0 bases, leaving 9 bases between them. The CDR3 covers 13 residues. The CDR3: CSAKHSSGNTIYF. DNA for the CDR3: TGCAGTGCCAAGCACAGCTCTGGAAACACCATATATTTT.

This clonotype was recorded a few times. This chain connects TRBV9 to TRBJ1-1; 7 bases are shared with TRBD1. CDR3 length equals 13 residues. Germline V CDR1 and CDR2: SGDLS, YYNGEE. V shed 4 bases, J shed 6 bases, and the junction held 6 bases outside the gene matches. DNA for the CDR3: TGTGCCAGCAGCCCTACAGGGGAGCCTGAAGCTTTCTTT. Amino acid sequence: CASSPTGEPEAFF.

This clonotype was seen ten or more times. The V and J genes are TRBV7-2 and TRBJ1-1; D uncertain. From germline, CDR1 is SGHTA and CDR2 FQGNSA. V lost 4 bases to trimming and J lost 0 bases, with 9 bases between them. The CDR3 spans 14 residues. CDR3: CASSSYTVNTEAFF. DNA of the CDR3: TGTGCCAGCAGCTCTTACACAGTGAACACTGAAGCTTTCTTT.

This clonotype was detected ten times or more. V usage is TRBV29-1 and J usage is TRBJ2-7, with D unclear. CDR1 is SQVTM and CDR2 is ANQGSEA in the germline V gene. Trimming pared 4 bases from V and 0 bases from J, leaving 7 bases between. This CDR3 comprises 12 residues. CDR3 nucleotide sequence: TGCAGCGTTGCCAGGAGCTCCTACGAGCAGTACTTC. It specifies CSVARSSYEQYF.

This clonotype was counted a single time. The chain has TRBV27 and TRBJ2-5; no definite D call. Germline V gene lookup returns CDR1 MNHEY and CDR2 SMNVEV (reference sequence). The CDR3 runs to 14 residues. V was cut by 3 bases and J by 2 bases, with 10 bases left in between. For the CDR3, the DNA is TGTGCCAGCAGTTTGGCGGATAGACAAGAGACCCAGTACTTC. Amino acid sequence: CASSLADRQETQYF.

The rearrangement joins TRBV19 to TRBJ1-1, with D possibly TRBD1 on 6 matching bases. This CDR3 has 15 residues. V shed 5 bases and J shed 1 base, with 14 bases lying between them. Germline loops: CDR1 LNHDA, CDR2 SQIVND (reference sequence). CDR3 sequence reads: CASSGGRLTNTEAFF. As DNA, the CDR3 is TGTGCCAGTAGTGGGGGGCGGCTAACGAACACTGAAGCTTTCTTT.

This clonotype was recorded at least ten times. The chain couples TRBV28 to TRBJ2-2; 8 bases match TRBD2. The J segment lost 5 bases and the V segment lost 6 bases, leaving 5 bases of the junction unmatched. Germline-derived CDR1 and CDR2 are MDHEN and SYDVKM. The CDR3 covers 14 residues. CDR3 bases: TGTGCCAGCAGACCAGCGGGAGAAACCGGGGAGCTGTTTTTT. Translation: CASRPAGETGELFF.

This clonotype was detected a few times. This chain joins TRBV24-1 and TRBJ1-6; 8 nucleotides match TRBD1. This CDR3 is 14 amino acids long. The junction had 13 bases not matched to a gene; V was cut back by 6 bases and J by 16 bases. Germline CDR1 is KGHDR and CDR2 is SFDVKD. DNA of the CDR3: TGTGCCACCAGTCTCGGAACAGGGGGTTCTGTACTCCACTTT. This sequence encodes CATSLGTGGSVLHF.

The sample holds one count of this clonotype. The chain joins TRBV7-2 to TRBJ2-3; no firm D call. The CDR3 length is 14 residues. Deletions cut 4 bases from V and 0 bases from J, with 8 bases between. Per germline, CDR1 SGHTA and CDR2 FQGNSA. The CDR3 here is CASSSPTSTDTQYF. In nucleotides, the CDR3 is TGTGCCAGCAGCTCCCCTACAAGCACAGATACGCAGTATTTT.

The gene calls are TRBV20-1 and TRBJ1-2, with TRBD1 as a possible D gene (6 bases). Germline V gives CDR1 DFQATT, CDR2 SNEGSKA (reference sequence). The CDR3 totals 17 residues. V was cut by 5 bases and J by 4 bases, with 26 bases left in between. The CDR3 bases are TGCAGTGCTGGGAACCCGGACAGCGTTTTACGGAGCTATGGCTACACCTTC. It yields the protein CSAGNPDSVLRSYGYTF.

There are a few counts of this clonotype. The chain recombines TRBV5-1 with TRBJ2-3; a weak D match, TRBD2 (5 bases). CDR1 is SGHRS, CDR2 YFSETQ, per germline. The CDR3 totals 14 residues. V was clipped by 2 bases and J by 5 bases, with 12 bases between them. CDR3 in amino acids: CASSLSGPEDTQYF. DNA for the CDR3: TGCGCCAGCAGCTTAAGCGGCCCGGAAGATACGCAGTATTTT.

This clonotype was recorded many times. Here the CDR3 reads CASAQGAEAFF. Written as DNA, the CDR3 is TGTGCCAGCGCACAGGGGGCTGAAGCTTTCTTT. The chain uses TRBV28 and TRBJ1-1; TRBD1 matches 8 bases. The V gene end was trimmed by 8 bases and the J gene end by 6 bases; junction bases not matched to a gene: 2. Germline values: CDR1 MDHEN, CDR2 SYDVKM. CDR3 length: 11 residues.

The chain recombines TRBV7-2 with TRBJ2-2; D is unresolved. Germline-derived CDR1 and CDR2 are SGHTA and FQGNSA. This CDR3 has 17 amino acids. Trimming cost V 1 base and J 2 bases, with 14 bases left between them. Here the CDR3 reads CASSLEVELTNTGELFF. CDR3 coding DNA: TGTGCCAGCAGCTTAGAAGTGGAACTTACCAACACCGGGGAGCTGTTTTTT. Full variable domain (missing parts from reference TRBV7-2 and TRBJ2-2): GAGVSQSPSNKVTEKGKDVELRCDPISGHTALYWYRQSLGQGLEFLIYFQGNSAPDKSGLPSDRFSAERTGGSVSTLTIQRTQQEDSAVYLCASSLEVELTNTGELFFGEGSRLTVL.

The chain couples TRBV20-1 to TRBJ1-1, with D possibly being TRBD1 (6 bases). The CDR3 is made up of 11 amino acids. Germline-derived CDR1 and CDR2 are DFQATT and SNEGSKA (reference sequence). V was shortened by 8 bases and J by 10 bases, with 17 bases between the two germline ends. The CDR3 sequence is CSFLYTGRAFF. The DNA for the CDR3 is TGCAGTTTTCTCTACACAGGGAGAGCTTTCTTT.

This clonotype was counted ten times or more. The chain carries TRBV28 and TRBJ1-3, with D possibly matching TRBD1 (5 bases). Deletions cut 5 bases from V and 5 bases from J, with 10 bases between. This CDR3 is 13 amino acids long. Germline CDR1 reads MDHEN; CDR2 reads SYDVKM. The CDR3 region has the DNA TGTGCCAGCAGTCGGGACTCACGAAACACCATATATTTT. It is translated as CASSRDSRNTIYF.

This clonotype turned up a few times. J is TRBJ1-5 and V is TRBV20-1, with D perhaps matching TRBD1 (6 bases). V was clipped by 8 bases and J by 3 bases, with 14 bases between them. The germline V gene encodes CDR1 DFQATT and CDR2 SNEGSKA (reference sequence). The CDR3 has 13 residues. The CDR3 nucleotides read TGCAGTTCAGGACAGAGCCTCAATCAGCCCCAGCATTTT. Amino acids: CSSGQSLNQPQHF.